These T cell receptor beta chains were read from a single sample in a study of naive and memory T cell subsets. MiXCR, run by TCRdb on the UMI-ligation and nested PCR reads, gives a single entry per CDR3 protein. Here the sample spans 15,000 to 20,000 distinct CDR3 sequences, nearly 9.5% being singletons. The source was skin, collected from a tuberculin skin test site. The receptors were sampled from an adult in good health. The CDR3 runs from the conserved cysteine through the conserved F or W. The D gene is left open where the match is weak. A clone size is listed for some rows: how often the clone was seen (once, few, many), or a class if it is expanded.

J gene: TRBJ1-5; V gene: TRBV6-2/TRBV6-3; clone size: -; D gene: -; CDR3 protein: CASSYSVLGNNQPQHF; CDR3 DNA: TGTGCCAGCAGTTACTCTGTCTTGGGGAACAATCAGCCCCAGCATTTT
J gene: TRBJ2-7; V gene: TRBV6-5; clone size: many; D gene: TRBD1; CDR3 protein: CASSYDRVGREQYF; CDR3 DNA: TGTGCCAGCAGTTACGACAGGGTAGGAAGGGAGCAGTACTTC
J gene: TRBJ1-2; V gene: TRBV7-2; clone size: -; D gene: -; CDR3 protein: CASSLGPGEIDGYTF; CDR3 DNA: TGTGCCAGCAGCTTAGGTCCAGGGGAGATAGATGGCTACACCTTC
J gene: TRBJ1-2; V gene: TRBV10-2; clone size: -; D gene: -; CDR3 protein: CASSESRIGRTDPYGYTF; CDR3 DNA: TGCGCCAGCAGTGAGTCGCGAATTGGTAGAACAGATCCCTATGGCTACACCTTC
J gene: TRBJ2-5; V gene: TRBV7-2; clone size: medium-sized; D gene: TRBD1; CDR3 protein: CASSLNRGWAETQYF; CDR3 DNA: TGTGCCAGCAGCCTGAACAGGGGGTGGGCGGAGACCCAGTACTTC
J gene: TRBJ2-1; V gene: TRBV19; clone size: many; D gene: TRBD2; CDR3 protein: CASSIGAGGLNEQFF; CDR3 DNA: TGTGCCAGTAGTATAGGAGCGGGGGGGTTAAATGAGCAGTTCTTC
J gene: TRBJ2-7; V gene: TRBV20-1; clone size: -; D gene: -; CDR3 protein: CSAAPGLTYEQYF; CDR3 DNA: TGCAGTGCTGCCCCGGGGCTTACCTACGAGCAGTACTTC
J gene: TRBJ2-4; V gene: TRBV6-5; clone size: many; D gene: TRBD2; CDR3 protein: CASSYGASGMNIQYF; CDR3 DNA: TGTGCCAGCAGTTACGGAGCTAGCGGGATGAACATTCAGTACTTC
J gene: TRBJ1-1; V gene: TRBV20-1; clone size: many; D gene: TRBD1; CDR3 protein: CSARGPRQGVKNTEAFF; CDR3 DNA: TGCAGTGCTAGAGGGCCCAGACAGGGGGTGAAGAACACTGAAGCTTTCTTT
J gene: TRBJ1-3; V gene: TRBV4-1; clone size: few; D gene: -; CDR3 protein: CASSRDPGSGNTIYF; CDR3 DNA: TGCGCCAGCAGCCGGGACCCAGGCTCTGGAAACACCATATATTTT
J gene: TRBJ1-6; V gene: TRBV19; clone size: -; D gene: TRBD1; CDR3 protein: CASSLGQVGSPLHF; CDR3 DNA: TGTGCCAGTAGTCTCGGACAGGTCGGTTCACCCCTCCACTTT
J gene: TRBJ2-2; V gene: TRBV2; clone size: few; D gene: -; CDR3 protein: CASTKSVAGELFF; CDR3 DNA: TGTGCCAGCACAAAAAGCGTAGCCGGGGAGCTGTTTTTT
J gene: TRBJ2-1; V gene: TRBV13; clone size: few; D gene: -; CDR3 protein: CASTRAGSGNEQFF; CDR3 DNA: TGTGCCAGCACCCGCGCGGGGTCGGGGAATGAGCAGTTCTTC
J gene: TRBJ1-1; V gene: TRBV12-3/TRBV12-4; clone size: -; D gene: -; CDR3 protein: CASCFLGGEAFF; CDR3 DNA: TGTGCCAGCTGTTTCCTGGGAGGGGAAGCTTTCTTT
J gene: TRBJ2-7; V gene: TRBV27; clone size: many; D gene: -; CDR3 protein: CASSQNRLVTYEQYF; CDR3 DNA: TGTGCCAGCAGTCAAAACAGGTTGGTCACCTACGAGCAGTACTTC
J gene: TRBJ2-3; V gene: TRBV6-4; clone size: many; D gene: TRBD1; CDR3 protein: CASSDSIGQGTDTQYF; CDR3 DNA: TGTGCCAGCAGTGACTCGATCGGACAGGGCACAGATACGCAGTATTTT
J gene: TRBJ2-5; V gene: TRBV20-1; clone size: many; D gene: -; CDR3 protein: CSARDIQSWYQETQYF; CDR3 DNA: TGCAGTGCTAGAGATATCCAGTCTTGGTACCAAGAGACCCAGTACTTC
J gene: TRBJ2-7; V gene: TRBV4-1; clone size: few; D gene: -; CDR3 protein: CASSQDWVLPGYEQYF; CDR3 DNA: TGCGCCAGCAGCCAAGATTGGGTGTTGCCAGGCTACGAGCAGTACTTC
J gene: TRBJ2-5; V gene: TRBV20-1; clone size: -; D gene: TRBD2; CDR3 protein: CSARDGTSGQETQYF; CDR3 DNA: TGCAGTGCTAGGGACGGAACTAGCGGCCAAGAGACCCAGTACTTC
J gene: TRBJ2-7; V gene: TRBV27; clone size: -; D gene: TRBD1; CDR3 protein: CASSFGTTGGSYEQYF; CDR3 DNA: TGTGCCAGCAGTTTTGGGACCACAGGGGGCTCCTACGAGCAGTACTTC
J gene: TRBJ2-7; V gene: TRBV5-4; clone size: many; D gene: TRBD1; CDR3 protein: CASSFGTELYEQYF; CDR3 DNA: TGTGCCAGCAGCTTCGGGACAGAATTGTACGAGCAGTACTTC
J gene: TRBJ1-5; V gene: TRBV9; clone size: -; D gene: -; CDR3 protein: CASSAGTVNQPQHF; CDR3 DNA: TGTGCCAGCAGCGCAGGGACGGTTAATCAGCCCCAGCATTTT
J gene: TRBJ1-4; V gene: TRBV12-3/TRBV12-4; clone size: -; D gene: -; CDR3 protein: CASSPNSGGPNEKLFF; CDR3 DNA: TGTGCCAGCAGCCCCAACTCAGGTGGTCCTAATGAAAAACTGTTTTTT
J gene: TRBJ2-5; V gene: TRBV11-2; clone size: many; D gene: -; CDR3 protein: CASSLGTKETQYF; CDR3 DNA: TGTGCCAGCAGCTTAGGAACAAAAGAGACCCAGTACTTC
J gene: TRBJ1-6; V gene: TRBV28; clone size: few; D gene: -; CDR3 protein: CASSPGGDNSPLHF; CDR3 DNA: TGTGCCAGCAGCCCCGGCGGAGATAATTCACCCCTCCACTTT
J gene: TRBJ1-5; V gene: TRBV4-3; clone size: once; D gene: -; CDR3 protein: CASSLGAGGWSNQPKHF; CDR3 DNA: TGCGCCAGCAGCCTGGGTGCCGGGGGGTGGAGCAATCAGCCCAAGCATTTT
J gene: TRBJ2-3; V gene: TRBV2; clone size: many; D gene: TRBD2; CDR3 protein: CASSGVGTRGTDTQYF; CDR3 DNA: TGTGCCAGCAGTGGGGTTGGGACTAGAGGAACAGATACGCAGTATTTT
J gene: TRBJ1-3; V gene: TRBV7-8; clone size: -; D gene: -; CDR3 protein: CASSQRAGAGNTIYF; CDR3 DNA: TGTGCCAGCAGCCAAAGGGCCGGAGCTGGAAACACCATATATTTT
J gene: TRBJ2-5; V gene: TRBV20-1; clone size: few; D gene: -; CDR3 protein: CSARQWKESVPNEAGGETQYF; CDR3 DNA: TGCAGTGCTAGACAGTGGAAGGAGTCGGTACCCAACGAAGCCGGGGGAGAGACCCAGTACTTC
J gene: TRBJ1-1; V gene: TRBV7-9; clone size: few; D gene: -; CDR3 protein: CASSLGVDRNTEAFF; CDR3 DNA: TGTGCCAGCAGCTTAGGTGTCGACAGGAACACTGAAGCTTTCTTT
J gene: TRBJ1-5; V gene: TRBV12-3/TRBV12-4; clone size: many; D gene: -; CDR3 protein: CASSYNSPNQPQHF; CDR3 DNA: TGTGCCAGCAGTTATAACAGCCCTAATCAGCCCCAGCATTTT
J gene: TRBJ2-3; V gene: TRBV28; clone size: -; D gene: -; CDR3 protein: CASSPPGRYSTDTQYF; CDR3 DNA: TGTGCCAGCAGTCCCCCAGGCAGGTATTCCACAGATACGCAGTATTTT
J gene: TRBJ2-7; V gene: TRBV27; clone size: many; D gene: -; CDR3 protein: CASSLAGPYEQYF; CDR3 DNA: TGTGCCAGCAGTTTAGCGGGCCCCTACGAGCAGTACTTC
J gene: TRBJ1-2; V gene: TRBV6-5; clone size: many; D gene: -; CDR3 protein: CASSSPGPTGYTF; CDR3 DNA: TGTGCCAGCAGTTCCCCGGGCCCTACGGGCTACACCTTC
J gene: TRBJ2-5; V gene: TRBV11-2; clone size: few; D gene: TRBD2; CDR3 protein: CASSFWGGQETQYF; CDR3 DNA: TGTGCCAGCAGCTTTTGGGGGGGGCAAGAGACCCAGTACTTC
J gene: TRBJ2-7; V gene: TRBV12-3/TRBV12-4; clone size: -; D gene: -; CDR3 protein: CASSLRRRNEQYF; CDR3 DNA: TGTGCCAGCAGTTTACGCCGTAGAAACGAGCAGTACTTC
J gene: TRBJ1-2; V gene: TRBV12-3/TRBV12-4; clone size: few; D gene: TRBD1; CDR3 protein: CASSTGTNYGDTF; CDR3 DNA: TGTGCCAGTTCGACAGGGACTAACTATGGCGACACCTTC
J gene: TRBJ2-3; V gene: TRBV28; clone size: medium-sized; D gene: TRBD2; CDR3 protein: CASRPRLAGWGPLTDTQYF; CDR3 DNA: TGTGCCAGCAGGCCGAGGCTAGCGGGCTGGGGCCCCCTAACAGATACGCAGTATTTT
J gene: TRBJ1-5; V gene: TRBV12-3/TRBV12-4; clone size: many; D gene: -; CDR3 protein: CASRLAGDSNQPQHF; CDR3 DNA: TGTGCCAGCAGGCTAGCAGGGGATAGCAATCAGCCCCAGCATTTT
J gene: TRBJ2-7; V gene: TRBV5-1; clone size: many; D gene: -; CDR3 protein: CASSLDPSYEQYF; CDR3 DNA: TGCGCCAGCAGCTTGGATCCCTCCTACGAGCAGTACTTC